These 23 T cell receptor beta chains were sequenced from one sample in a study of CD8 T cells in ankylosing spondylitis. Each CDR3 protein is one row after TCRdb ran MiXCR on the 5' RACE reads. The sample includes roughly 40,000 distinct CDR3 sequences, around 2.8% of them seen just once. The sequenced sample consisted of blood, either unsorted or a sorted T cell fraction (not recorded which). These receptors were obtained from a male donor with ankylosing spondylitis or in good health (not recorded which).

The table lists this clonotype with many counts. The chain joins TRBV9 to TRBJ1-2; no clear D gene. The CDR3 is made up of 13 amino acids. V dropped 0 bases and J dropped 1 base, with 4 bases sitting between them. Looked up from germline, CDR1 is SGDLS and CDR2 is YYNGEE. CDR3 nucleotides: TGTGCCAGCAGCGTAGTAGATAACTATGGCTACACCTTC. Its translation: CASSVVDNYGYTF.

Of note for this clonotype: Germline and junction disagree at one end, which may indicate a read error. The chain links TRBV9 to TRBJ2-3, with D unclear. The germline gives CDR1 SGDLS, CDR2 YYNGEE. This CDR3 contains 13 residues. The CDR3 DNA is TGTGACAGCAGCGTAGCACCGAATAATACGCAGTATTTT. This gives the protein CDSSVAPNNTQYF.

There are many counts of this clonotype. This chain connects TRBV9 to TRBJ2-2; D remains unclear. This CDR3 has 15 amino acids. The ends were cut back, 4 bases at V and 1 base at J, with 11 bases in the middle. CDR1 SGDLS and CDR2 YYNGEE come from the germline V gene. The chain's CDR3 is CASSLEIRNTGELFF. CDR3 DNA: TGTGCCAGCAGCCTGGAAATTAGGAACACCGGGGAGCTGTTTTTT.

This clonotype has ten or more counts. The chain recombines TRBV9 with TRBJ2-7; the match to TRBD2 covers 10 bases. V shed 0 bases and J 3 bases; nucleotides not matched to a gene: 12. There are 18 residues in the CDR3. CDR1 and CDR2 (germline): SGDLS, YYNGEE. CDR3 amino acids: CASSVDTSGMTSVYEQYF. DNA of the CDR3: TGTGCCAGCAGCGTAGATACTAGCGGGATGACTTCGGTCTACGAGCAGTACTTC.

This clonotype was counted ten times or more. The chain has TRBV9 and TRBJ2-7; D may correspond to TRBD1 or TRBD2 (6 bases each). The V and J ends lost 3 bases and 7 bases respectively, with 17 bases between them. This CDR3 is 14 amino acids long. The germline gives CDR1 SGDLS, CDR2 YYNGEE. This CDR3 is CASSAYPGAGEQYF. The CDR3 DNA follows: TGTGCCAGCAGCGCCTACCCGGGGGCGGGGGAGCAGTACTTC.

This clonotype was found many times. The genes are TRBV9 and TRBJ2-2; 7 positions match TRBD1. J was trimmed by 1 base and V by 0 bases; bases with no gene match: 6. Germline lookup yields CDR1 SGDLS and CDR2 YYNGEE. This CDR3 is 17 amino acids long. This CDR3 reads CASSVDGRGRNTGELFF. The CDR3 coding sequence is TGTGCCAGCAGCGTAGACGGCAGGGGGAGGAACACCGGGGAGCTGTTTTTT. Combining the CDR3 with reference TRBV9 and TRBJ2-2 gives the whole variable domain DSGVTQTPKHLITATGQRVTLRCSPRSGDLSVYWYQQSLDQGLQFLIQYYNGEERAKGNILERFSAQQFPDLHSELNLSSLELGDSALYFCASSVDGRGRNTGELFFGEGSRLTVL.

In this sample, this clonotype turned up many times. V is TRBV9 and J is TRBJ2-1, with 9 nucleotides matching TRBD1. This CDR3 is built from 16 residues. CDR1 is SGDLS, CDR2 YYNGEE, per germline. V gave up 4 bases and J gave up 5 bases; unmatched junction bases: 10. CDR3 loop: CASSPRTGESHNEQFF. In DNA, the CDR3 is TGTGCCAGCAGCCCGAGGACAGGGGAAAGTCACAATGAGCAGTTCTTC.

The table lists this clonotype with many counts. V gene TRBV9 combines with J gene TRBJ2-7, with 10 bases fitting TRBD2. In germline, CDR1 is SGDLS, CDR2 YYNGEE. V shed 0 bases and J 2 bases; nucleotides not matched to a gene: 5. This CDR3 has 16 residues. The CDR3 protein is CASSVAPAGGPYEQYF. DNA for the CDR3: TGTGCCAGCAGCGTAGCTCCAGCGGGAGGGCCCTACGAGCAGTACTTC.

The chain combines TRBV9 with TRBJ2-7; TRBD2 aligns across 7 bases. Per the germline V gene, CDR1 is SGDLS and CDR2 is YYNGEE. V lost 4 bases to trimming and J lost 6 bases; unmatched junction nucleotides: 16. There are 16 residues in the CDR3. This chain's CDR3 is CASSTRAMSGTSEQYF. DNA of the CDR3: TGTGCCAGCAGCACCCGCGCGATGAGCGGGACTTCCGAGCAGTACTTC.

This clonotype was recorded at least ten times. The chain links TRBV9 to TRBJ2-1; 7 nucleotides match TRBD2. This CDR3 has 15 amino acids. The J segment lost 4 bases and the V segment lost 3 bases, leaving 7 bases of the junction unmatched. CDR1 and CDR2 from the germline V gene are SGDLS and YYNGEE. CDR3 loop: CASSAGLDVYNEQFF. In nucleotides, the CDR3 is TGTGCCAGCAGCGCCGGACTAGATGTATACAATGAGCAGTTCTTC.

This clonotype has a count of ten or more. This sequence may be a read error, since a much larger clone differs from it by one base. V is TRBV9 and J is TRBJ2-2; D gene uncertain. V shed 4 bases and J shed 0 bases, with 7 bases lying between them. The CDR3 loop spans 14 amino acids. Germline values: CDR1 SGDLS, CDR2 YYNGEE. For the CDR3, the DNA is TGTGCCAGCAGCCTAGGGACGAACACCGGGGAGCTGTTTTTT. Protein: CASSLGTNTGELFF.

This clonotype was seen repeatedly, ten times or more. V usage is TRBV9 and J usage is TRBJ2-1; D remains ambiguous. The CDR3 sequence is 13 residues long. Germline V gene data show CDR1 as SGDLS and CDR2 as YYNGEE. V lost 4 bases to trimming and J lost 8 bases, with 13 bases between them. CDR3 region: CASSQAPTYEQFF. In DNA, the CDR3 is TGTGCCAGCAGCCAAGCCCCCACGTATGAGCAGTTCTTC.

This clonotype was counted many times. CDR3 sequence: CASSVDVSGNTDTQYF. Here the CDR3 DNA reads TGTGCCAGCAGCGTAGACGTGTCAGGGAACACAGATACGCAGTATTTT. The chain has TRBV9 and TRBJ2-3; a weak D match, TRBD1 (5 bases). The CDR3 extends over 16 amino acids. Germline lookup yields CDR1 SGDLS and CDR2 YYNGEE. Between the trimmed V and J ends, which lost 0 bases and 2 bases, there was a span of 13 bases.

At least ten counts were recorded for this clonotype. The chain employs TRBV9 and TRBJ1-3; 9 bases match TRBD1. CDR1 is SGDLS and CDR2 is YYNGEE in the germline V gene. CDR3 length: 16 residues. V was pared by 2 bases and J by 3 bases, with 6 bases of the junction left unmatched. CDR3 sequence: CASSVMTGGGGNTIYF. For the CDR3, the DNA is TGTGCCAGCAGCGTGATGACAGGGGGGGGTGGAAACACCATATATTTT.

This clonotype was counted many times. The rearrangement links TRBV9 to TRBJ2-5; no clear D. Trimming removed 0 bases at V and 4 bases at J, with 16 bases between. CDR3 size: 16 residues. CDR1 and CDR2 from the germline V gene are SGDLS and YYNGEE. This CDR3 reads CASSVGPGSGGETQYF. The CDR3 DNA is TGTGCCAGCAGCGTAGGCCCCGGGTCTGGTGGAGAGACCCAGTACTTC.

At least ten counts were recorded for this clonotype. The gene calls are TRBV9 and TRBJ2-1; D might be TRBD2 (5 bases). V lost 3 bases and J 0 bases, leaving 10 bases between the germline ends. CDR3 length equals 15 residues. Germline CDR1 is SGDLS and CDR2 is YYNGEE. In DNA form, the CDR3 reads TGTGCCAGCAGCGCAAGCGGTACCTCCTACAATGAGCAGTTCTTC. It encodes CASSASGTSYNEQFF.

Many counts were recorded for this clonotype. V and J are TRBV9 and TRBJ2-3, with D possibly being TRBD1 (6 bases). CDR3 size: 16 residues. Germline V gene sequence: CDR1 SGDLS, CDR2 YYNGEE. V was cut by 4 bases and J by 3 bases, with 18 bases left in between. The CDR3 nucleotides read TGTGCCAGCAGCCTTAGTATAGGGGGTCGAACAGATACGCAGTATTTT. It is translated as CASSLSIGGRTDTQYF.

This clonotype was counted many times. The chain employs TRBV9 and TRBJ2-5; TRBD1 aligns across 9 bases. The CDR3 runs to 16 residues. Germline loops: CDR1 SGDLS, CDR2 YYNGEE. J gave up 3 bases and V 4 bases, and 10 bases lay outside the gene matches. CDR3 loop: CASSSDRDRVKETQYF. CDR3 bases: TGTGCCAGCAGCTCCGACCGGGACAGGGTAAAAGAGACCCAGTACTTC.

This clonotype was seen ten or more times. The CDR3 bases are TGTGCCAGCAGCCGAACTTCCAGACTAGCGGGAGGCTTTGAGCAGTACTTC. Translated, it gives CASSRTSRLAGGFEQYF. The J gene is TRBJ2-7, the V gene TRBV9; 13 nucleotides match TRBD2. The ends lost 4 bases at V and 7 bases at J; junction bases unmatched: 14. This CDR3 region has 17 residues. CDR1 SGDLS and CDR2 YYNGEE come from the germline V gene.

This clonotype was seen at least ten times. The gene calls are TRBV9 and TRBJ2-2, with TRBD1 matching over 7 bases. CDR1 and CDR2 from the germline V gene are SGDLS and YYNGEE. V lost 0 bases, J lost 0 bases, and 2 bases stayed unmatched. The CDR3 runs 16 residues. In DNA form, the CDR3 reads TGTGCCAGCAGCGTAGGACAGGGACCGAACACCGGGGAGCTGTTTTTT. Translation gives CASSVGQGPNTGELFF. The variable domain in full, with the rest retrieved from reference TRBV9 and TRBJ2-2, is DSGVTQTPKHLITATGQRVTLRCSPRSGDLSVYWYQQSLDQGLQFLIQYYNGEERAKGNILERFSAQQFPDLHSELNLSSLELGDSALYFCASSVGQGPNTGELFFGEGSRLTVL.

At least ten counts were recorded for this clonotype. V gene TRBV9 combines with J gene TRBJ2-1, with 10 positions matching TRBD2. The CDR3 loop spans 17 amino acids. Germline trimming cut 1 base from V and 4 bases from J; bases unmatched to any gene: 8. Germline CDR1 is SGDLS and CDR2 is YYNGEE. In DNA, the CDR3 is TGTGCCAGCAGCGTAACCCAGACTAGCGGGCAGTACAATGAGCAGTTCTTC. Translation: CASSVTQTSGQYNEQFF.

This clonotype was recorded at least ten times. The rearrangement uses TRBV9 and TRBJ2-4, with 7 bases identical to TRBD1. V shed 4 bases, J shed 9 bases, and the junction held 7 bases outside the gene matches. Germline V gives CDR1 SGDLS, CDR2 YYNGEE. The CDR3 consists of 13 residues. As DNA, the CDR3 is TGTGCCAGCAGCCGAGGGGGCGCGAGCATTCAGTACTTC. Its protein is CASSRGGASIQYF. The complete variable domain, with remaining parts taken from reference TRBV9 and TRBJ2-4, reads DSGVTQTPKHLITATGQRVTLRCSPRSGDLSVYWYQQSLDQGLQFLIQYYNGEERAKGNILERFSAQQFPDLHSELNLSSLELGDSALYFCASSRGGASIQYFGAGTRLSVL.

This clonotype was found many times. This chain connects TRBV9 to TRBJ2-1, with D uncertain. The CDR3 spans 14 residues. Trimming stripped 5 bases from V and 6 bases from J, with 15 bases between. Germline-derived CDR1 and CDR2 are SGDLS and YYNGEE. This CDR3 reads CASRGGVVGNEQFF. CDR3 sequence (DNA): TGTGCCAGCAGAGGTGGGGTAGTGGGCAATGAGCAGTTCTTC.